The 22 T cell receptor beta chains in this list originate from one sample, sequenced in a study of cytomegalovirus exposure and HLA in healthy donors. Use of 60 Vbeta and 13 Jbeta primers characterized the PCR. Method: immunoSEQ multiplex PCR; TCRdb's copy keeps in-frame clones and lacks some. The table has 100,000 to 150,000 clones, 70% to 85% seen once. Sequencing input: PBMCs. These TCRs come from a male donor in good health and CMV-seropositive.

The chain couples TRBV5-1 to TRBJ2-7; 13 bases align to TRBD2. Trimming removed 4 bases from V and 1 base from J; junction bases left unmatched: 11. The CDR3 spans 18 residues. Germline V gives CDR1 SGHRS, CDR2 YFSETQ. This CDR3 is CASSRRGLAGDRSYEQYF. In DNA form, the CDR3 reads TGCGCCAGCAGCCGACGAGGACTAGCGGGAGACAGGTCCTACGAGCAGTACTTC.

The chain is built from TRBV5-6 and TRBJ2-7, with D perhaps matching TRBD2 (5 bases). The CDR3 has 14 amino acids. With 0 bases removed from V and 0 bases from J, the gap between germline ends came to 7 bases. Per germline, CDR1 SGHDT and CDR2 YYEEEE. In DNA, the CDR3 is TGTGCCAGCAGCTTGGGCGGGTCCTCCTACGAGCAGTACTTC. Protein product: CASSLGGSSYEQYF.

This clone was detected only a few times. The rearrangement joins TRBV5-1 to TRBJ2-7; TRBD1 aligns across 7 bases. Per the germline V gene, CDR1 is SGHRS and CDR2 is YFSETQ. The CDR3 extends over 14 amino acids. V was clipped by 0 bases and J by 1 base; unmatched bases: 1. The CDR3 coding sequence is TGCGCCAGCAGCTTGGAGGACAGGTCCTACGAGCAGTACTTC. The encoded protein is CASSLEDRSYEQYF.

V usage is TRBV5-4 and J usage is TRBJ2-1; TRBD2 agrees at 8 bases. The trim removed 1 base at V and 6 bases at J, leaving 15 bases unmatched. The CDR3 runs to 18 residues. Looked up from germline, CDR1 is SGHNT and CDR2 is YYREEE (reference sequence). The CDR3 loop reads CASSLFLSGRKRVNEQFF. The CDR3 DNA follows: TGTGCCAGCAGCTTGTTTTTGAGCGGGAGAAAAAGAGTCAATGAGCAGTTCTTC.

On this clone itself: Sequence at one end of the junction differs from germline and may be a read error. This same CDR3 is encoded by further DNA sequences in the sample. The CDR3 sequence: CASSEVPTGEKLFF. CDR3 bases: TGTGCCAGCAGTGAAGTCCCGACAGGTGAAAAACTATTTTTT. The chain links TRBV6-1 to TRBJ1-4, with D maybe TRBD1 (6 bases). The CDR3 is 14 residues long. The germline gives CDR1 MNHNS, CDR2 SASEGT.

The chain employs TRBV9 and TRBJ2-3, with D maybe TRBD1 (5 bases). The V gene's germline CDR1 is SGDLS and CDR2 YYNGEE. This CDR3 comprises 16 residues. The ends were cut back, 0 bases at V and 6 bases at J, with 17 bases in the middle. Here the CDR3 reads CASSVVQGAGLDTQYF. CDR3 in DNA: TGTGCCAGCAGCGTAGTTCAAGGGGCAGGGTTGGATACGCAGTATTTT.

There are a few counts of this clone. V and J are TRBV10-1 and TRBJ2-5, with 8 bases aligning to TRBD2. J was trimmed by 6 bases and V by 2 bases; bases with no gene match: 14. Germline V CDR1 and CDR2: WNHNN, SYGVQD (reference sequence). This CDR3 has 17 amino acids. The CDR3 DNA follows: TGCGCCAGCAGTGAGAAGGGGACTAGTCGGAGTAAAAAGACCCAGTACTTC. Translation: CASSEKGTSRSKKTQYF.

This clone appeared a few times. This chain links TRBV9 with TRBJ1-1; D is undetermined. The CDR3 contains 16 residues. Looked up from germline, CDR1 is SGDLS and CDR2 is YYNGEE. V was trimmed by 2 bases and J by 4 bases, leaving 18 bases between them. In nucleotides, the CDR3 is TGTGCCAGCAGCGTTAGGCTCGGCGGCTTGGGCACTGAAGCTTTCTTT. It encodes CASSVRLGGLGTEAFF.

A remark on this clone: Compared with germline, one end of the junction differs, possibly owing to a read error. The genes are TRBV15 and TRBJ2-6; maybe TRBD1 (5 bases). CDR1 is LNHNV, CDR2 YYDKDF, per germline (reference sequence). The CDR3 contains 17 residues. CDR3 nucleotide sequence: TGTGCCACCAGCAGTAGGGGTCTCTACTCTGGGGCCAACGGCCTGACTTTC. Residues: CATSSRGLYSGANGLTF.

This rearrangement joins TRBV10-1 to TRBJ2-1, with 16 bases that match TRBD2. J lost 15 bases, V lost 7 bases, and 9 bases had no gene match. The CDR3 is 14 amino acids. Germline CDR1 WNHNN, CDR2 SYGVQD (reference sequence). CDR3 sequence reads: CASNGMGLAGGRFF. The CDR3 DNA sequence: TGCGCCAGCAACGGAATGGGACTAGCGGGGGGGAGGTTCTTC.

This chain joins TRBV5-6 and TRBJ2-7; perhaps TRBD1 as D (5 bases). Per germline, CDR1 SGHDT and CDR2 YYEEEE. The V gene lost 4 bases and the J gene lost 4 bases, with 12 bases spanning the gap. The CDR3 contains 13 residues. CDR3 amino acids: CASSTDSNYEQYF. In nucleotides, the CDR3 is TGTGCCAGCAGCACAGACAGCAATTACGAGCAGTACTTC.

This rearrangement joins TRBV5-1 to TRBJ1-1; possibly TRBD1 for D (6 bases). The CDR3 sequence is 14 residues long. Germline V gene lookup returns CDR1 SGHRS and CDR2 YFSETQ. V was pared by 4 bases and J by 3 bases, with 13 bases between. The CDR3 DNA follows: TGCGCCAGCAGCCCAAGGGCAGGGGACACTGAAGCTTTCTTT. Protein sequence: CASSPRAGDTEAFF.

V and J are TRBV7-9 and TRBJ1-1, with D uncertain. CDR3 length equals 13 residues. From germline, CDR1 is SEHNR and CDR2 FQNEAQ (reference sequence). V lost 2 bases to trimming and J lost 11 bases, with 15 bases between them. CDR3 amino acids: CASSLTKTAWAFF. The DNA for the CDR3 is TGTGCCAGCAGCTTAACTAAGACGGCCTGGGCTTTCTTT.

The CDR3, as DNA: TGTGCCAGCAGTTACAACAGGGGTTACGAGCAGTACTTC. It specifies CASSYNRGYEQYF. The chain is built from TRBV6-6 and TRBJ2-7, with TRBD1 matching over 7 bases. The V gene's germline CDR1 is MNHNY and CDR2 SVGAGI (reference sequence). The V and J ends lost 2 bases and 4 bases, in that order; junction bases with no gene match: 2. The CDR3 runs 13 residues.

Worth noting for this clone: At one of its ends the junction is not consistent with the germline gene, which may arise from a read error. The rearrangement joins TRBV5-1 to TRBJ2-6, with a possible D match to TRBD2 (6 bases). There are 17 residues in the CDR3. Germline V gene data show CDR1 as SGHRS and CDR2 as YFSETQ. The DNA of the CDR3 is TGCGCCAGCAGCTTGCGGGGCGGGGACTCTGGGGCCAACGGCCTGACTTTC. Translated: CASSLRGGDSGANGLTF.

The chain combines TRBV7-9 with TRBJ1-1; a weak D match, TRBD1 (5 bases). CDR3 size: 14 residues. V shed 4 bases and J shed 4 bases, with 13 bases lying between them. Germline CDR1 reads SEHNR; CDR2 reads FQNEAQ (reference sequence). CDR3 in DNA: TGTGCCAGCAGCTCCGAGACAGTGATCACTGAAGCTTTCTTT. It encodes CASSSETVITEAFF.

The chain links TRBV27 to TRBJ1-1; the D is unclear. The germline CDR1 and CDR2 sequences are MNHEY and SMNVEV (reference sequence). The CDR3 totals 14 residues. V gave up 0 bases and J gave up 5 bases, with 10 bases separating them. The CDR3: CASSLSLRETEAFF. The CDR3 region has the DNA TGTGCCAGCAGTTTATCGTTACGGGAAACTGAAGCTTTCTTT.

J is TRBJ1-1 and V is TRBV7-9; TRBD1 matches at 8 bases. The V and J ends lost 4 bases and 7 bases, in that order; junction bases with no gene match: 8. The CDR3 loop spans 14 amino acids. Looked up from germline, CDR1 is SEHNR and CDR2 is FQNEAQ (reference sequence). In DNA form, the CDR3 reads TGTGCCAGCAGCTATTTACAGGGGGTGATTGAAGCTTTCTTT. Translation gives CASSYLQGVIEAFF.

This chain connects TRBV6-1 to TRBJ2-7, with 9 bases lining up with TRBD1. The CDR3 has 13 amino acids. Looked up from germline, CDR1 is MNHNS and CDR2 is SASEGT. The CDR3 bases are TGTGCTATCAGGGGGACAGGGCTCTACGAGCAGTACTTC. Translated, it gives CAIRGTGLYEQYF.

The rearrangement uses TRBV5-4 and TRBJ2-1, with 10 nucleotides matching TRBD1. V trimming: 0 bases; J trimming: 4 bases; junction bases outside the gene matches: 7. The CDR3 spans 17 residues. The germline CDR1 and CDR2 sequences are SGHNT and YYREEE (reference sequence). The chain's CDR3 is CASSLAGQGVSYNEQFF. The DNA of the CDR3 is TGTGCCAGCAGCTTGGCCGGACAGGGGGTATCATACAATGAGCAGTTCTTC. The full variable domain, with the rest looked up from reference TRBV5-4 and TRBJ2-1, is ETGVTQSPTHLIKTRGQQVTLRCSSQSGHNTVSWYQQALGQGPQFIFQYYREEENGRGNFPPRFSGLQFPNYSSELNVNALELDDSALYLCASSLAGQGVSYNEQFFGPGTRLTVL.

The V call is TRBV11-2, the J call TRBJ2-5; TRBD2 is a possible D gene (7 bases). There are 14 residues in the CDR3. CDR1 is SGHAT and CDR2 is FQNNGV in the germline V gene. The V end lost 3 bases, the J end lost 5 bases, and 13 bases lay between the germline ends. The CDR3 here is CASSFPGGRETQYF. The DNA for the CDR3 is TGTGCCAGCAGCTTTCCCGGGGGGCGGGAGACCCAGTACTTC. The whole variable domain, filled in from reference TRBV11-2 and TRBJ2-5, reads EAGVAQSPRYKIIEKRQSVAFWCNPISGHATLYWYQQILGQGPKLLIQFQNNGVVDDSQLPKDRFSAERLKGVDSTLKIQPAKLEDSAVYLCASSFPGGRETQYFGPGTRLLVL.

The V and J genes are TRBV6-6 and TRBJ1-1; maybe TRBD1 (5 bases). V was cut by 0 bases and J by 3 bases, with 11 bases left in between. This CDR3 is 15 amino acids long. CDR1 and CDR2 (germline): MNHNY, SVGAGI (reference sequence). DNA for the CDR3: TGTGCCAGCAGTTACTCCTTGCAGGGTTACACTGAAGCTTTCTTT. This sequence encodes CASSYSLQGYTEAFF.